This T cell receptor (beta chain) originates from a study of blood T cell repertoires in COVID-19 (dated by TCRdb to about 2020). As for the study more broadly: The collaborator samples originated in the United States, Italy and Spain and spanned the acute and convalescent phases of COVID-19. The repertoires were made available in a free public database intended to serve as a resource for research on the immune response to SARS-CoV-2. Subjects who had been exposed to COVID-19, were actively infected with it, or had recovered from it provided the deeply sampled blood TCRbeta repertoires that made up the dataset. Where HLA class I and class II types were available, the types were taken from metadata supplied by the sample provider, not from assay-based typing. The prospective study material was composed of cDNA or gDNA derived from T cells, B-cell-depleted T cells, or PBMCs. Samples were obtained from the ongoing ImmuneRACE study (first 160 participants) and from 1,200 or so subjects provided by 6 global collaborators. The sample metadata nearly always contained a de-identified subject ID, COVID-19 status, age in years and sex.

TCRbeta CDR3 regions were amplified from genomic DNA by means of the immunoSEQ Assay, a bias-controlled multiplex PCR. On the authors' methods: The number of nucleated cells in each sample was estimated from the amplification of reference gene primers within the assay. To quantify the absolute abundance of each unique TCRbeta CDR3 rearrangement, sequence reads were collapsed and filtered. For each sample, productive Simpson clonality was calculated by taking the square root of Simpson's diversity index across productive rearrangements. This is the immuneACCESS table as TCRdb keeps it, with only in-frame sequences that have V and J called. A part of the clones is gone; compared with another copy, unresolved V genes explain less than half, and the rest is unexplained. D and trimming come from the DNA, and the V and J calls and clone size come from that table. This sample has roughly 250,000 clones in its table, and around four fifths of those were observed once. Clones ranked in the top ten supply around 12% of the sample.

The germline V gene specifies MNHNS as CDR1 and SASEGT as CDR2. Spanning cysteine to phenylalanine, the CDR3 consists of 14 amino acids. The DNA shown is the 42-base CDR3, in frame from base 1. V gives up 1 base and J gives up 3 bases, and the segment between their germline ends measures 10 bases. The full study reports these points: The amount of clinical and demographic metadata varied by source and participant and was provided uncurated.

Whole blood was collected in K2EDTA tubes by collaborating institutions according to the institutions' own protocols. For TCRbeta analysis, collaborators shipped samples as frozen whole blood, isolated PBMCs, or DNA extracted from either of those sample types. As regards this clone: Which antigen it targets is not known. Within one base of it there is no much larger clone, and no base qualities were kept.

Sequenced input: peripheral blood. The sequence came from a woman aged 55-70 years with active or convalescent COVID-19. This receptor chain uses TRBV6-1 and TRBJ2-7, with a weak D call of TRBD1 (6 bases match). The DNA reads as follows: TGTGCCAGCAGTGAAGATGGCAGGGGCTACGAGCAGTACTTC. This sequence encodes CASSEDGRGYEQYF.